The source of this T cell receptor (beta chain) is a study of CD8 T cells in Susac syndrome (dated by TCRdb to about 2019). Broadly, across the study: Of the Susac syndrome patients who were sequenced, fewer than ten were in clinical remission while five or six had clinically active disease. At blood withdrawal, Susac syndrome patients were therapy-naive, treated with corticosteroids (with IVIg additionally given to some), or treated with IVIg alone. Repertoire sequencing was used to test whether CD8+ T cell activation and differentiation in Susac syndrome was antigen driven. General study outcomes and caveats: No clonal expansion was detected in the CD4+ T cell repertoire of Susac syndrome patients. The number of individuals in the TCR sequencing and HLA analysis was recognized as being relatively small.

Cut back by 4 bases and 3 bases, the V and J ends lie 9 bases apart. Counted from cysteine to phenylalanine, this CDR3 has 13 amino acids. The read is trimmed to its CDR3 DNA, 39 bases read in frame from base 1. In the germline V gene (reference sequence), CDR1 corresponds to MNHEY and CDR2 to SMNVEV. RNA was extracted using the RNeasy kit, and about 0.45 to 1 ug of the RNA was reverse transcribed with random hexamers. The immunoSEQ multiplex PCR assay, which covers 54 Vbeta and 13 Jbeta segments, was used to amplify TCR beta CDR3 regions. Bias from PCR amplification was corrected by using a synthetic template baseline for primer optimization and for computational correction. The study's processing was this. Reads were annotated to V, D and J genes according to IMGT and were analyzed with immunoSEQ Analyzer, with only productive sequences retained. Clonality was calculated as one minus the Shannon entropy normalized by log2 of the number of productive unique sequences. Public and private clones were assessed among the 100 most prevalent clones of each patient and control. Clones were defined as Susac-specific when absent from the healthy and MS cohorts, from 1,000 to 1,100 published viral clones and from other ImmuneACCESS disease sequences. In TCRdb, the public reads were trimmed at Q25 with fastp and aligned with MiXCR, with productive beta chains retained. Duplicate CDR3 protein sequences are folded into a single record with the most common DNA and genes. In this record, the V and J calls reflect TCRdb's handling and not the investigators' own analysis. The sample table records about 180,000 distinct CDR3 sequences; about 95% of these occur just once. The ten largest clones take up 0.085% to 0.1% of the sample.

With regard to this clonotype: What antigen it recognizes has not been identified. Per-base quality was not reported, and no clone a single base away is much larger than it.

Peripheral blood CD8+ and CD4+ T cells from healthy donors, Susac syndrome patients and multiple sclerosis patients were profiled using high-throughput TCR beta sequencing. The Susac syndrome patients fulfilled recently defined diagnostic criteria for definite or probable disease. Bulk CD8+ and CD4+ T cells were purified magnetically by negative isolation, whereas CD8+ TEMRA cells were enriched by FACS. Blood was drawn into EDTA tubes, processed within 24 hours, and PBMCs were isolated by density gradient centrifugation. PBMCs intended for TCR sequencing were cryopreserved in liquid nitrogen and thawed later in a water bath at 37 degrees C. The sorted or isolated CD4+, CD8+ and CD8+ TEMRA cells reached a purity of at least 90%.

The TCR sequence derives from a human donor with Susac syndrome. The receptor chain draws on TRBV27 and TRBJ1-2; the D gene is unclear. Specimen: CD4+ T cells from PBMCs. CDR3 loop: CASSSHGHYGYTF. In nucleotide form, the sequence is TGTGCCAGCAGTTCCCATGGACACTATGGCTACACCTTC.